Listed below are T cell receptor beta chains from one sample, sequenced in a study of blood T cell repertoires in COVID-19. TCRdb's copy holds only in-frame clones and misses some; the assay was immunoSEQ multiplex PCR. The sample has roughly 320,000 clones, approximately 90% seen once. Sample: peripheral blood. Receptors originate from a woman in her forties or fifties with COVID-19, enrolled during active disease. The conserved cysteine and the conserved F or W are not part of the CDR3 here. Each record gives: D gene, V gene, J gene, CDR3 protein. A D gene is named only where the DNA matches it firmly.

-	TRBV21-1	TRBJ1-2	ASSRPYGYT
TRBD1	TRBV6-1	TRBJ1-4	ASRTRDRGGKLF
TRBD2	TRBV14	TRBJ2-1	ASTIGLANYNEQF
-	TRBV21-1	TRBJ2-7	ASRKRGTGCSYEQY
TRBD1	TRBV6-5	TRBJ1-5	ASSRGQGLGQPQH
-	TRBV19	TRBJ2-5	ASTDRPGARETQY
-	TRBV20-1	TRBJ2-7	SASPIVVAAYEQY
-	TRBV6-6	TRBJ1-1	ASRPQVNTEAF
-	TRBV28	TRBJ1-6	ASSLGRGGSPLH
TRBD1	TRBV29-1	TRBJ1-1	SAPGQMNTEAF
-	TRBV18	TRBJ2-1	ASSPPGPSSYNEQF
TRBD2	TRBV7-7	TRBJ2-1	ASSPGRSGNPYNEQF
-	TRBV19	TRBJ1-6	ASSLDKGAYNSPLH
TRBD1	TRBV7-2	TRBJ1-2	ASRNKVWTGGLANYGYT
TRBD2	TRBV29-1	TRBJ2-7	SVRGTRPYEQY
TRBD1	TRBV19	TRBJ2-7	ASSTPGQGYSYEQY
TRBD1	TRBV7-8	TRBJ1-1	ASSLVGTGGVTEAF
-	TRBV5-1	TRBJ1-1	ASREQGNTEAF
TRBD1	TRBV10-3	TRBJ2-3	AISGGQGSTDTQY
TRBD2	TRBV7-9	TRBJ2-7	ASSISGTEQY